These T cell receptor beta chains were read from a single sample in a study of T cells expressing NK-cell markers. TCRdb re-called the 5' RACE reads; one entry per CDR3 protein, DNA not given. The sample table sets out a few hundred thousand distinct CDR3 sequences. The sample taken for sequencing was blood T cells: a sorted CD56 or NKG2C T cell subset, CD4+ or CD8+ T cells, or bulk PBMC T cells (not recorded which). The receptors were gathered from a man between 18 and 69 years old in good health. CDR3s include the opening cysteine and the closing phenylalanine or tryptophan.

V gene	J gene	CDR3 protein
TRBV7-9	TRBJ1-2	CASSLSSIANYGYTF
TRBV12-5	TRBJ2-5	CASGLVLSSGAQETQYF
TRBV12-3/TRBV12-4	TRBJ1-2	CASSLAGISNYGYTF
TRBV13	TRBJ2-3	CASSLSLRGFRTDTQYF
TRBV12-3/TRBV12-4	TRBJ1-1	CASNRGQGHAFF
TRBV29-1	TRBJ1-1	CSGKNRSMNTEAFF
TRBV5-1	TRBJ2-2	CASRSARNGAGELFF
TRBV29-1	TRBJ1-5	CSVQTQGQPQHF
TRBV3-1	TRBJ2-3	CASSQEYGGVRTDTQYF
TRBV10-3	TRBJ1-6	CAISEGIIRPLHF
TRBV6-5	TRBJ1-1	CASSYDPPASNTEAFF
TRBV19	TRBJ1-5	CASSQGQGRGNQPQHF
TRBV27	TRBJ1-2	CASSLRVAEGYTF
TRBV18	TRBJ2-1	CASSPISGHGYNEQFF
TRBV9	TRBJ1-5	CASSARPSQPQHF
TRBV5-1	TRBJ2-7	CASSQSVYHEQYF
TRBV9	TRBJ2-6	CASSPHNSGANVLTF
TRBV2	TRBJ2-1	CASRLIAGTGLQFF
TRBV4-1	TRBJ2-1	CASSQVWVTVNEQFF
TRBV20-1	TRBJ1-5	CSASRTGGGQPQHF
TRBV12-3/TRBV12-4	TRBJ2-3	CASSLRRQAGAAQYF
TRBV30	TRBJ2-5	CAGLARSLKKTQYF
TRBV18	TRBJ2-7	CASSERGYEQYF
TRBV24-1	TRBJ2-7	CATSDWDRRGSYEQYF
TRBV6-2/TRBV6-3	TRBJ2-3	CASSYRRGAATDTQYF
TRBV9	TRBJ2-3	CASSGTRGWDTQYF
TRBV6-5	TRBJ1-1	CASSYAGGGVVTEAFF
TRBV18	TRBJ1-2	CASSPPGQPQRYGYTF
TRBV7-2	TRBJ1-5	CASSKQTGVASNQPQHF
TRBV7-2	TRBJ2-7	CASSPQSGTGKVQEQYF
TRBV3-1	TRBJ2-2	CASSHWDSSTGELFF
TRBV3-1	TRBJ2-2	CASSPTAPNTGELFF
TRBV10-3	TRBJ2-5	CAISGVDRGGETQYF
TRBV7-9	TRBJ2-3	CASSLGGFADTQYF
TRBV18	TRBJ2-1	CASSQAGNLQFF
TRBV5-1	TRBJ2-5	CASGLFKETQYF
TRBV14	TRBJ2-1	CASSQVPRKLAGGNEQFF
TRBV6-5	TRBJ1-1	CASSQRQGRAFF
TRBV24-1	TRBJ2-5	CATSDSWDSQETQYF
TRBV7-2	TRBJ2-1	CASSSLAGGVYNEQFF
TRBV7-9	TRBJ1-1	CASSRPPGSTEAFF
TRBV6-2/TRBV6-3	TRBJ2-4	CASRETGVPKNIQYF
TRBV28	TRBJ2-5	CASSSSPLGETQYF
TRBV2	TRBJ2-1	CASTRYYNEQFF
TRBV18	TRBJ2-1	CASSPPEGYNEQFF
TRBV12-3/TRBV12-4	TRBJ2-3	CASRRGRADTQYF
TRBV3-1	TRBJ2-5	CASSRYSGGRETQYF
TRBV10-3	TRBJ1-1	CAIKGEGEAFF
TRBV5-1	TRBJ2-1	CASRKILAGGDNEQFF
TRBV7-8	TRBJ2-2	CASSLISRGLTGELFF
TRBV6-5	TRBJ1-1	CASSTYTGMNTEAFF
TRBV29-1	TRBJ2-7	CSVVLRGSPYEQYF
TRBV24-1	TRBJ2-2	CATSGTGGNTGELFF
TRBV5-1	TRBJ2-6	CASSTGTGGFGANVLTF
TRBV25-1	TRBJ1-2	CASSELQGAGNYGYTF
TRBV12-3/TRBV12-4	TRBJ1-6	CASSSTSSPLHF
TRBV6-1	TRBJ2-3	CASSGRQGVSDTQYF
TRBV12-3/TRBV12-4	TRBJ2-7	CASSLGVGTSYEQYF
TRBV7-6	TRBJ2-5	CASSPRSQETQYF